A single sample is the source of the 31 T cell receptor beta chains below, sequenced in a study of cytomegalovirus exposure and HLA in healthy donors. The PCR made use of 60 Vbeta and 13 Jbeta primers. Sequencing was performed with immunoSEQ multiplex PCR; in TCRdb, only in-frame clones are kept and a portion is missing. This sample yields 130,000 or so clones, of which 60% to 80% are seen a single time; approximately 1% belongs to the top ten. Sequenced input: PBMCs. Receptors were obtained from a male donor in good health and CMV-seronegative.

This chain uses TRBV7-9 with TRBJ2-3; 10 nucleotides line up with TRBD2. This CDR3 region has 17 residues. V lost 5 bases and J lost 4; bases outside the gene matches: 12. In germline, CDR1 is SEHNR, CDR2 FQNEAQ (reference sequence). CDR3 sequence: CASSTSGGAFVADTQYF. CDR3 sequence (DNA): TGTGCCAGCAGCACAAGCGGGGGGGCCTTCGTTGCAGATACGCAGTATTTT.

The chain joins TRBV5-8 to TRBJ2-3; 14 nucleotides align to TRBD2. Trimming took 4 bases from V and 2 from J; bases not matched to a gene: 6. CDR3 length: 17 residues. The germline V gene has CDR1 SGHTS and CDR2 YDEGEE. In DNA form, the CDR3 reads TGTGCCAGCAGCGAGGGACTAGCGGGGGCCGTCACAGATACGCAGTATTTT. Protein: CASSEGLAGAVTDTQYF.

The chain recombines TRBV5-5 with TRBJ2-3; TRBD1 agrees at 9 bases. V gave up 0 bases and J gave up 6 bases; unmatched junction bases: 5. The CDR3 is 15 amino acids. Germline V gene lookup returns CDR1 SGHKS and CDR2 YYEKEE (reference sequence). CDR3 loop: CASSLVQGAIDTQYF. In DNA form, the CDR3 reads TGTGCCAGCAGCTTGGTACAGGGGGCCATCGATACGCAGTATTTT. Based on the CDR3 plus reference TRBV5-5 and TRBJ2-3, the full variable domain is DAGVTQSPTHLIKTRGQQVTLRCSPISGHKSVSWYQQVLGQGPQFIFQYYEKEERGRGNFPDRFSARQFPNYSSELNVNALLLGDSALYLCASSLVQGAIDTQYFGPGTRLTVL.

J is TRBJ1-2 and V is TRBV30; D not resolved. This CDR3 comprises 15 residues. V gave up 4 bases and J gave up 7 bases, with 22 bases separating them. Germline V gene data show CDR1 as GTSNPN and CDR2 as SVGIG (reference sequence). The DNA for the CDR3 is TGTGCCTGGAATTCGGTTGTGGGCGCGGACTGTGGCTACACCTTC. This codes for CAWNSVVGADCGYTF.

The chain couples TRBV18 to TRBJ1-1, with D perhaps TRBD1 (6 bases). This CDR3 comprises 15 residues. The germline gives CDR1 KGHSH, CDR2 LQKENI. Trimming took off 4 bases at V and 0 bases at J, with 12 bases between the two ends. The CDR3 here is CASSRRQAVNTEAFF. The CDR3 coding sequence is TGTGCCAGCTCACGGAGACAGGCGGTGAACACTGAAGCTTTCTTT.

CDR3 region: CASSPAGGQTDTQYF. The CDR3, as DNA: TGTGCCAGCAGCCCGGCGGGGGGACAAACAGATACGCAGTATTTT. The V gene is TRBV7-2, the J gene TRBJ2-3, with TRBD2 identical over 8 bases. This CDR3 contains 15 residues. Germline lookup yields CDR1 SGHTA and CDR2 FQGNSA. Germline trimming cut 5 bases from V and 3 bases from J; bases unmatched to any gene: 7.

The chain uses TRBV5-1 and TRBJ2-1; D gene unclear. This CDR3 has 13 amino acids. The V gene lost 1 base and the J gene lost 6 bases, with 8 bases spanning the gap. Germline CDR1 is SGHRS and CDR2 is YFSETQ. CDR3 nucleotide sequence: TGCGCCAGCAGCTTGTGGTCAGGCAATGAGCAGTTCTTC. Its protein product is CASSLWSGNEQFF.

The chain links TRBV6-6 to TRBJ1-2; TRBD1 matches 7 bases. V lost 7 bases, J lost 3 bases, and 8 bases stayed unmatched. The CDR3 is 14 residues long. Germline CDR1 is MNHNY and CDR2 is SVGAGI (reference sequence). The CDR3 spells CASTYSGTDYGYTF. The CDR3 nucleotides read TGTGCCAGCACCTACTCCGGGACAGACTATGGCTACACCTTC.

The chain is built from TRBV2 and TRBJ2-3, with TRBD2 matching over 9 bases. V gave up 2 bases and J gave up 5 bases; unmatched junction bases: 5. There are 15 residues in the CDR3. Germline-derived CDR1 and CDR2 are SNHLY and FYNNEI. This CDR3 is CASSELLAGKDTQYF. Written as DNA, the CDR3 is TGTGCCAGCAGTGAACTCCTAGCGGGGAAAGATACGCAGTATTTT.

The chain is built from TRBV29-1 and TRBJ1-3; TRBD1 agrees at 9 bases. Germline CDR1 SQVTM, CDR2 ANQGSEA. The V gene end was trimmed by 0 bases and the J gene end by 8 bases; junction bases not matched to a gene: 8. This CDR3 spans 15 amino acids. Here the CDR3 reads CSVEDMGQGVDTIYF. DNA of the CDR3: TGCAGCGTTGAAGATATGGGACAGGGAGTAGACACCATATATTTT.

This chain uses TRBV5-6 with TRBJ2-7; TRBD1 matches at 11 bases. Trimming removed 3 bases from V and 0 bases from J; junction bases left unmatched: 2. Germline CDR1 and CDR2: SGHDT and YYEEEE. The CDR3 spans 15 residues. The CDR3 DNA reads as TGTGCCAGCAGCTCAGGGACAGGGGGCTCCTACGAGCAGTACTTC. Protein sequence: CASSSGTGGSYEQYF. Combining the CDR3 with reference TRBV5-6 and TRBJ2-7 gives the whole variable domain DAGVTQSPTHLIKTRGQQVTLRCSPKSGHDTVSWYQQALGQGPQFIFQYYEEEERQRGNFPDRFSGHQFPNYSSELNVNALLLGDSALYLCASSSGTGGSYEQYFGPGTRLTVT.

The chain has TRBV18 and TRBJ2-7, with 7 nucleotides matching TRBD2. Germline-derived CDR1 and CDR2 are KGHSH and LQKENI. The CDR3 covers 14 residues. The J segment lost 2 bases and the V segment lost 3 bases, leaving 4 bases of the junction unmatched. CDR3 region: CASSPGGSAYEQYF. Here the CDR3 DNA reads TGTGCCAGCTCACCGGGGGGGTCCGCCTACGAGCAGTACTTC.

This clone was seen once. The rearrangement joins TRBV7-2 to TRBJ1-6; TRBD1 matches 7 bases. This CDR3 comprises 14 residues. Trimming cost V 4 bases and J 10 bases; bases outside gene matches: 7. In germline, CDR1 is SGHTA, CDR2 FQGNSA. This chain's CDR3 is CASSSDRAYSPLHF. As DNA, the CDR3 is TGTGCCAGCAGCTCAGACAGGGCTTACTCACCCCTCCACTTT.

This clone was seen just once. The chain joins TRBV5-4 to TRBJ1-2, with D hard to call. The CDR3 contains 15 residues. Trimming pared 4 bases from V and 2 bases from J, leaving 15 bases between. Germline-derived CDR1 and CDR2 are SGHNT and YYREEE (reference sequence). The chain's CDR3 is CASSRDLGLNYGYTF. CDR3 nucleotide sequence: TGTGCCAGCAGCCGGGATTTGGGGTTAAACTATGGCTACACCTTC.

The genes are TRBV27 and TRBJ2-7; D is possibly TRBD2 (6 bases). Per the germline V gene, CDR1 is MNHEY and CDR2 is SMNVEV (reference sequence). The germline V and J ends were trimmed by 4 bases and 5 bases, with 6 bases remaining between them. The CDR3 spans 11 residues. Here the CDR3 DNA reads TGTGCCAGCAGTTCGGGGGACGAGCAGTACTTC. It encodes CASSSGDEQYF.

V is TRBV6-5 and J is TRBJ1-1, with TRBD1 matching 12 bases. Germline V lookup: CDR1 MNHEY, CDR2 SVGAGI. Unmatched junction bases numbered 6, after V lost 6 bases and J lost 7 bases. This CDR3 region has 14 residues. In nucleotides, the CDR3 is TGTGCCAGCAGCCCGGGACAGGGGGCTGATGAAGCTTTCTTT. It yields the protein CASSPGQGADEAFF.

The chain carries TRBV5-4 and TRBJ1-2, with D maybe TRBD1 (6 bases). Trimming stripped 0 bases from V and 6 bases from J, with 18 bases between. The CDR3 has 16 amino acids. The germline V gene has CDR1 SGHNT and CDR2 YYREEE (reference sequence). This CDR3 reads CASSLGDTWRIDGYTF. The CDR3 DNA sequence: TGTGCCAGCAGCTTGGGGGACACCTGGAGGATTGATGGCTACACCTTC.

CDR3 in amino acids: CASSLSRGLNTEAFF. The DNA of the CDR3 is TGTGCCAGCAGTTTAAGCAGGGGTTTGAACACTGAAGCTTTCTTT. The V and J genes are TRBV27 and TRBJ1-1; perhaps TRBD1 as D (6 bases). Trimming removed 2 bases at V and 0 bases at J, with 10 bases between. The germline gives CDR1 MNHEY, CDR2 SMNVEV (reference sequence). CDR3 length equals 15 residues.

The chain recombines TRBV4-1 with TRBJ2-2, with TRBD1 identical over 9 bases. The CDR3 is 15 amino acids. Germline values: CDR1 MGHRA, CDR2 YSYEKL. J lost 7 bases, V lost 4 bases, and 7 bases had no gene match. The CDR3 sequence: CASSRRDRASGELFF. The CDR3 coding sequence is TGCGCCAGCAGCCGCAGGGACAGGGCGAGCGGGGAGCTGTTTTTT.

The chain combines TRBV11-2 with TRBJ1-3; D is unclear. This CDR3 has 12 residues. Germline assignment: CDR1 SGHAT and CDR2 FQNNGV. V lost 5 bases to trimming and J lost 0 bases, with 2 bases between them. CDR3 bases: TGTGCCAGCAGCCACTCTGGAAACACCATATATTTT. As protein: CASSHSGNTIYF.

The chain couples TRBV4-2 to TRBJ2-2; the match to TRBD2 covers 9 bases. The CDR3 loop spans 17 amino acids. Trimming at V came to 5 bases and at J to 6 bases, leaving 13 bases not matched to a gene. Per germline, CDR1 LGHNA and CDR2 YNFKEQ. As DNA, the CDR3 is TGTGCCAGCAGCAAAGCCGGGGGAGGACTAGCGTCCGGGGAGCTGTTTTTT. It is translated as CASSKAGGGLASGELFF.

Only one count was recorded for this clone. The chain combines TRBV2 with TRBJ2-1; possible D gene TRBD1, 5 bases. The V end lost 6 bases, the J end lost 4 bases, and 10 bases lay between the germline ends. The CDR3 sequence is 13 residues long. From germline, CDR1 is SNHLY and CDR2 FYNNEI. The CDR3 DNA follows: TGTGCCAGCAGGAGGACAAATTACAATGAGCAGTTCTTC. It translates to CASRRTNYNEQFF.

The rearrangement links TRBV27 to TRBJ2-1, with 9 nucleotides matching TRBD1. The germline CDR1 and CDR2 sequences are MNHEY and SMNVEV (reference sequence). The length of the CDR3 is 16 residues. With 6 bases clipped from V and 6 bases from J, the junction kept 12 bases outside the gene matches. The CDR3 protein is CASSLPGDRAFNEQFF. CDR3 bases: TGTGCCAGCAGCTTACCAGGGGACAGGGCTTTCAATGAGCAGTTCTTC.

V and J are TRBV5-4 and TRBJ2-7, with 9 bases fitting TRBD1. Unmatched junction bases numbered 2, after V lost 0 bases and J lost 4 bases. The CDR3 has 14 amino acids. In germline, CDR1 is SGHNT, CDR2 YYREEE (reference sequence). CDR3 bases: TGTGCCAGCAGCTTGGACAGGGGGCGTTACGAGCAGTACTTC. Translated: CASSLDRGRYEQYF. The full variable domain, with the rest looked up from reference TRBV5-4 and TRBJ2-7, is ETGVTQSPTHLIKTRGQQVTLRCSSQSGHNTVSWYQQALGQGPQFIFQYYREEENGRGNFPPRFSGLQFPNYSSELNVNALELDDSALYLCASSLDRGRYEQYFGPGTRLTVT.

V and J are TRBV27 and TRBJ1-3; D is uncertain. The CDR3 sequence is 14 residues long. V was cut by 2 bases and J by 2 bases, with 7 bases left in between. Per germline, CDR1 MNHEY and CDR2 SMNVEV (reference sequence). CDR3: CASSLLRPGNTIYF. DNA for the CDR3: TGTGCCAGCAGTTTACTACGCCCTGGAAACACCATATATTTT.

This chain connects TRBV11-3 to TRBJ2-7, with a tentative D call TRBD2 (6 bases). The CDR3 is made up of 14 amino acids. The germline V and J ends were trimmed by 4 bases and 0 bases, with 10 bases remaining between them. CDR1 is SGHNT and CDR2 is YENEEA in the germline V gene. The chain's CDR3 is CASSWGLSSYEQYF. In DNA, the CDR3 is TGTGCCAGCAGCTGGGGACTGAGCTCCTACGAGCAGTACTTC.

The gene calls are TRBV19 and TRBJ2-3, with D uncertain. V was cut by 4 bases and J by 0 bases, with 5 bases left in between. This CDR3 is 13 amino acids long. Germline loops: CDR1 LNHDA, CDR2 SQIVND (reference sequence). CDR3 DNA: TGTGCCAGTAGTACGGTTAGCACAGATACGCAGTATTTT. The encoded protein is CASSTVSTDTQYF.

This chain connects TRBV5-6 to TRBJ2-5; 7 bases are shared with TRBD1. The CDR3 loop spans 14 amino acids. The V segment lost 3 bases and the J segment 4 bases; nucleotides outside the gene matches: 6. Germline V lookup: CDR1 SGHDT, CDR2 YYEEEE. CDR3 sequence reads: CASSSGTVGETQYF. CDR3 DNA: TGTGCCAGCAGCTCCGGGACAGTGGGAGAGACCCAGTACTTC.

This CDR3 is CASSPNTGREQYF. In DNA, the CDR3 is TGTGCCAGCAGCCCGAACACAGGGCGCGAGCAGTACTTC. The rearrangement uses TRBV7-9 and TRBJ2-7; a weak D match, TRBD1 (6 bases). The CDR3 is 13 residues long. The germline V gene encodes CDR1 SEHNR and CDR2 FQNEAQ (reference sequence). The ends were cut back, 5 bases at V and 6 bases at J, with 14 bases in the middle.

The chain couples TRBV30 to TRBJ2-5, with D possibly being TRBD2 (7 bases). The germline V and J ends were trimmed by 4 bases and 4 bases, with 13 bases remaining between them. The CDR3 contains 13 residues. CDR1 GTSNPN and CDR2 SVGIG come from the germline V gene (reference sequence). The CDR3 loop is CAWNLRGGETQYF. CDR3 nucleotides: TGTGCCTGGAACCTAAGGGGGGGAGAGACCCAGTACTTC. Full variable domain (rest looked up from reference TRBV30 and TRBJ2-5): SQTIHQWPATLVQPVGSPLSLECTVEGTSNPNLYWYRQAAGRGLQLLFYSVGIGQISSEVPQNLSASRPQDRQFILSSKKLLLSDSGFYLCAWNLRGGETQYFGPGTRLLVL.

The chain has TRBV2 and TRBJ2-5; possibly TRBD2 for D (5 bases). Germline lookup yields CDR1 SNHLY and CDR2 FYNNEI. The ends were cut back, 8 bases at V and 1 base at J, with 23 bases in the middle. The CDR3 extends over 17 amino acids. The DNA of the CDR3 is TGTGCCAGCCAACGAGCGGACCGTGAATCAACCCAAGAGACCCAGTACTTC. Its translation is CASQRADRESTQETQYF.